This T cell receptor (beta chain) was retrieved from a study of CD4 T cells in relation to SARS-CoV-2 and coronaviruses. Study information: Convalescent donors were aged roughly 21 to 80, with median approximately 36 years.

Concerning this clone: As yet, its antigen is unknown.

Notes on the study in general: Monoreactive clones expanded significantly more to SARS-CoV-2 than crossreactive clones did.

Deep TCR-beta sequencing used DNA from uncultured naive and memory CD4+ T cells. Only in-frame clones appear in the TCRdb table, and some are missing; sequencing was by immunoSEQ multiplex PCR. The table shows tens of thousands of clones, with around 90% occurring only once. This receptor was obtained from an adult with COVID-19. Input material: naive CD4+ T cells from PBMCs. The subset is: naive CD4+ T cells isolated by negative enrichment.

The CDR3 reads CASSPTGVGSPLHF. DNA of the CDR3: TGTGCCAGCAGCCCCACTGGCGTCGGTTCACCCCTCCACTTT. V usage is TRBV9 and J usage is TRBJ1-6; D remains ambiguous. Per germline, CDR1 SGDLS and CDR2 YYNGEE. Deletions cut 4 bases from V and 9 bases from J, with 14 bases between. The CDR3 is made up of 14 amino acids.